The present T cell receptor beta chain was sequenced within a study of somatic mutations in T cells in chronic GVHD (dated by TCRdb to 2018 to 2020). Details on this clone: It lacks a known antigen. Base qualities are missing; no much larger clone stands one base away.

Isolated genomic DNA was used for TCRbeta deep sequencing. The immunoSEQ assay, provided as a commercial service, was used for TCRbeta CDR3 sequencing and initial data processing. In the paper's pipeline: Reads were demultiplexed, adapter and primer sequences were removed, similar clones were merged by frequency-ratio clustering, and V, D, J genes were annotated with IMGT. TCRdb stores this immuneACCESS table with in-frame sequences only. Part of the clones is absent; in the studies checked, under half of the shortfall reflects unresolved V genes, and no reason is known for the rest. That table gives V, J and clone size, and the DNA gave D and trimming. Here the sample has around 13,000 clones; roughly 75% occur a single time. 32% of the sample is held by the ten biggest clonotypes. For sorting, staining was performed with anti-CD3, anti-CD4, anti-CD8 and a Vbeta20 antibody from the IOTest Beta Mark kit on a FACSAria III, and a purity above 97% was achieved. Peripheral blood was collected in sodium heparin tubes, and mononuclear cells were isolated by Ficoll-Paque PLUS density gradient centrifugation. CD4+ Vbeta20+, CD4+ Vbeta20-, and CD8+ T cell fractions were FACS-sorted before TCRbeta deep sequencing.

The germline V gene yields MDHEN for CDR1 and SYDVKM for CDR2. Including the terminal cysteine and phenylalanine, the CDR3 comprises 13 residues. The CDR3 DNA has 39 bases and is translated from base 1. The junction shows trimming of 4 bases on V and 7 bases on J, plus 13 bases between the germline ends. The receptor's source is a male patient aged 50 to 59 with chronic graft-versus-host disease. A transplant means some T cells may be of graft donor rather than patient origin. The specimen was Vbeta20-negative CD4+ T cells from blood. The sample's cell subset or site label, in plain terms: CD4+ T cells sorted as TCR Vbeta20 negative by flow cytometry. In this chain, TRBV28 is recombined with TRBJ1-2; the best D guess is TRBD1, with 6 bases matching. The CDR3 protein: CASSSSGVGGYTF. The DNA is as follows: TGTGCCAGCAGTTCTTCAGGGGTCGGTGGCTACACCTTC.